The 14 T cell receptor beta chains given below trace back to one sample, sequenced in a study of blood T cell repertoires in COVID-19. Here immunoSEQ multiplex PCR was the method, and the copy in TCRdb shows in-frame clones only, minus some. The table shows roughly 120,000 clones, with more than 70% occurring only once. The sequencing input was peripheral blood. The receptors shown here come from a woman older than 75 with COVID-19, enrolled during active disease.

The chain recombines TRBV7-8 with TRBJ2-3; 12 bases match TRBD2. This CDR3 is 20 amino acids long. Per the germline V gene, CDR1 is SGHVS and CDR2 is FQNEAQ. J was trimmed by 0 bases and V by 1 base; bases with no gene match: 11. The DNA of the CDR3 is TGTGCCAGCAGCTTAGGGCGGCGGGGGCTAGCGGGGGGGAGCACAGATACGCAGTATTTT. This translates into CASSLGRRGLAGGSTDTQYF.

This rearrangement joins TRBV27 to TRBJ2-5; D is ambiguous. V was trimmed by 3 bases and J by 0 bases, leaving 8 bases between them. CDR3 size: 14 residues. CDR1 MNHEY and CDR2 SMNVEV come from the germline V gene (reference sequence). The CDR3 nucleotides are TGTGCCAGCAGTTTCGATAGAAACCAAGAGACCCAGTACTTC. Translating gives CASSFDRNQETQYF.

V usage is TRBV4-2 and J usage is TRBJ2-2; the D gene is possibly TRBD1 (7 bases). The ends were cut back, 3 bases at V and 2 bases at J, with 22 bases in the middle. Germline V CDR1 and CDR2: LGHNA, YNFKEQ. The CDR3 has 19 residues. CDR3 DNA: TGTGCCAGCAGCCATGGCCCCCTAGGGGGCGCGGGAAACACCGGGGAGCTGTTTTTT. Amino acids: CASSHGPLGGAGNTGELFF.

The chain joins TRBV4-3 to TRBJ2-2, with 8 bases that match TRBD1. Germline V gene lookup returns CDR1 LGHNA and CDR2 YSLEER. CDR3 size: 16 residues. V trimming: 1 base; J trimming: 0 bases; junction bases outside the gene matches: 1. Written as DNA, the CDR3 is TGCGCCAGCAGCCAAGCAGGGGGCGCGAACACCGGGGAGCTGTTTTTT. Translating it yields CASSQAGGANTGELFF.

CDR3: CASKSLNIAGGSYNEQFF. The CDR3 DNA follows: TGTGCCAGCAAGAGCCTCAATATAGCGGGAGGCTCCTACAATGAGCAGTTCTTC. The rearrangement links TRBV27 to TRBJ2-1; 10 nucleotides line up with TRBD2. Germline V lookup: CDR1 MNHEY, CDR2 SMNVEV (reference sequence). The CDR3 has 18 residues. V shed 7 bases and J 0 bases; nucleotides not matched to a gene: 12.

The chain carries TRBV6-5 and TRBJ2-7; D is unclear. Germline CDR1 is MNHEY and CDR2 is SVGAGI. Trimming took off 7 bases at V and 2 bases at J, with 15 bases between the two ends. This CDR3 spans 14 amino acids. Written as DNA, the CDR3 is TGTGCCAGCACAGGAACCACGGTCGCCTACGAGCAGTACTTC. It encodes CASTGTTVAYEQYF.

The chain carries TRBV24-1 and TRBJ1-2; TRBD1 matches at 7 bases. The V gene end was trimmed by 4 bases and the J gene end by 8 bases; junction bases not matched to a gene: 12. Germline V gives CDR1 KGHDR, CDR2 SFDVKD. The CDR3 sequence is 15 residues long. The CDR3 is CATSDRHRQGGGYTF. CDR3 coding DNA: TGTGCCACCAGTGACCGCCATAGACAGGGTGGGGGCTACACCTTC.

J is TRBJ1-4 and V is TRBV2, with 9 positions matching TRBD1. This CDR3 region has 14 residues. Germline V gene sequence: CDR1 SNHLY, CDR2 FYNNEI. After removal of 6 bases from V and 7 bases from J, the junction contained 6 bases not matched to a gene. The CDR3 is CASRTGQGSEKLFF. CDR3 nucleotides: TGTGCCAGCAGAACGGGACAGGGTAGTGAAAAACTGTTTTTT.

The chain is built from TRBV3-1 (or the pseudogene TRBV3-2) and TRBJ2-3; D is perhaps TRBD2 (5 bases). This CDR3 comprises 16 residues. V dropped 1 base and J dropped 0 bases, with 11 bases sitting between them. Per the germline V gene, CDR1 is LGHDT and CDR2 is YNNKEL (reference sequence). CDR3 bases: TGTGCCAGCAGCCAAGGTCTAGCAGTCAGCACAGATACGCAGTATTTT. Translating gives CASSQGLAVSTDTQYF.

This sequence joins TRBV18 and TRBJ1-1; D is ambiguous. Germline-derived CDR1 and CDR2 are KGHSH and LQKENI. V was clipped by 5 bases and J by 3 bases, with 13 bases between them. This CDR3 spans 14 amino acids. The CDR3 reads CASSSPNRDTEAFF. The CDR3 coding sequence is TGTGCCAGCTCATCCCCTAATCGAGACACTGAAGCTTTCTTT.

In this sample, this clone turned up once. Here the CDR3 reads CASSPTSGGYNEQFF. The DNA for the CDR3 is TGTGCCAGCTCACCCACTAGCGGGGGCTACAATGAGCAGTTCTTC. The chain carries TRBV18 and TRBJ2-1, with 11 bases matching TRBD2. The CDR3 covers 15 residues. V lost 3 bases, J lost 3 bases, and 1 base stayed unmatched. Germline CDR1 and CDR2: KGHSH and LQKENI.

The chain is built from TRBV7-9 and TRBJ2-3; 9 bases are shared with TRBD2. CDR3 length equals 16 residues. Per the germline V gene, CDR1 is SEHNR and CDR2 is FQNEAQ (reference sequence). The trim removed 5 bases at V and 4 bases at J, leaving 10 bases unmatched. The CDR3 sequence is CASSRRGLAGADTQYF. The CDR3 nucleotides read TGTGCCAGCAGCAGAAGGGGACTAGCCGGGGCAGATACGCAGTATTTT.

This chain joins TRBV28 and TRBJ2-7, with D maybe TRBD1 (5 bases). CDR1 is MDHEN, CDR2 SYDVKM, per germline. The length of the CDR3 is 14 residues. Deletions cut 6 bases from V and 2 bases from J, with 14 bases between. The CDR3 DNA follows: TGTGCCAGCAGGCCGCAGGGCCGACCCTACGAGCAGTACTTC. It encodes CASRPQGRPYEQYF. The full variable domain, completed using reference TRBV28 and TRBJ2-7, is DVKVTQSSRYLVKRTGEKVFLECVQDMDHENMFWYRQDPGLGLRLIYFSYDVKMKEKGDIPEGYSVSREKKERFSLILESASTNQTSMYLCASRPQGRPYEQYFGPGTRLTVT.

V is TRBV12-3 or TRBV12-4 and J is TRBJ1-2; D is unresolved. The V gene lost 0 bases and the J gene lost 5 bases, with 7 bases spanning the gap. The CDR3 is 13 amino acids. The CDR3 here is CASSLARKYGYTF. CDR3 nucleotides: TGTGCCAGCAGTTTAGCGCGGAAATATGGCTACACCTTC.